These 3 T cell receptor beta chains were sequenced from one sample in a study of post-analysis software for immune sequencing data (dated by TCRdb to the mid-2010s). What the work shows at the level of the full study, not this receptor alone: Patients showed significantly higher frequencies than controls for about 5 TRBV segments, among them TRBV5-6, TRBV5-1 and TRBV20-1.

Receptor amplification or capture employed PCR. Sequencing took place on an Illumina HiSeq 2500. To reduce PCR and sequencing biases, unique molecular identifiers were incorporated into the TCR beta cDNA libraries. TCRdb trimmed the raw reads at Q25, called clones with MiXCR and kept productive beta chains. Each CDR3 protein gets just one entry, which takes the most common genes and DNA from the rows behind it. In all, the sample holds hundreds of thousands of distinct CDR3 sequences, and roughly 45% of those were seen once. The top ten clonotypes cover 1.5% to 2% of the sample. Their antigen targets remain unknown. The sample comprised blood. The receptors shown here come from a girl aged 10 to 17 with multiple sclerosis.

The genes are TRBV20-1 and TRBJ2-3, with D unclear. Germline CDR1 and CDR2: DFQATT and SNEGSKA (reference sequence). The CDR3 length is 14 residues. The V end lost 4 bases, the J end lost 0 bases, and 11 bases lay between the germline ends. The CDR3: CSATDGLSTDTQYF. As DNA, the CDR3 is TGCAGTGCTACTGACGGTCTTAGCACAGATACGCAGTATTTT.

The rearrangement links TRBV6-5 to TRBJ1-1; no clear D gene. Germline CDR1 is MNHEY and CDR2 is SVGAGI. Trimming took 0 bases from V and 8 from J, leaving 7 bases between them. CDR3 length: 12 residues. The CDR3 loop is CASSYSGGEAFF. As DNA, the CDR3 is TGTGCCAGCAGTTACTCGGGAGGGGAAGCTTTCTTT.

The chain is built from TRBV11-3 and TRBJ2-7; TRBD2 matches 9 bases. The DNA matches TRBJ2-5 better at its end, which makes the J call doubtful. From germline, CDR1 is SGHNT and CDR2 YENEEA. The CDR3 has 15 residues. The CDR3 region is CASSSRLAGWETQYF. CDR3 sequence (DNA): TGTGCCAGCAGCTCCCGGCTAGCGGGATGGGAGACCCAGTACTTC.